This passage covers 23 T cell receptor beta chains from one sample sequenced in a study of cytomegalovirus exposure and HLA in healthy donors. The PCR contained 60 Vbeta and 13 Jbeta primers. Data came from immunoSEQ multiplex PCR; TCRdb stores just in-frame clones and leaves some out. The sample has approximately 140,000 clones, about 64% seen once. Sample: PBMCs. The receptors derive from a woman aged 55-69 years in good health and CMV-seropositive.

The rearrangement joins TRBV11-2 to TRBJ1-4; D is undetermined. The germline V gene has CDR1 SGHAT and CDR2 FQNNGV. The CDR3 consists of 15 residues. V was trimmed by 5 bases and J by 5 bases, leaving 15 bases between them. The CDR3 DNA reads TGTGCCAGCAGCCCTGGTTTCGGGTCCAATGAAAAACTGTTTTTT. Residues: CASSPGFGSNEKLFF.

The genes are TRBV5-6 and TRBJ2-1, with D perhaps matching TRBD2 (6 bases). In germline, CDR1 is SGHDT, CDR2 YYEEEE. CDR3 size: 16 residues. V gave up 2 bases and J gave up 6 bases, with 18 bases separating them. The CDR3 nucleotides are TGTGCCAGCAGCTTACGGGGAGGCTTTCACGGCAATGAGCAGTTCTTC. Its translation: CASSLRGGFHGNEQFF.

V gene TRBV4-1 combines with J gene TRBJ2-2; possible D gene TRBD2, 6 bases. The CDR3 has 16 amino acids. V was clipped by 0 bases and J by 6 bases, with 14 bases between them. CDR1 and CDR2 from the germline V gene are MGHRA and YSYEKL. CDR3 bases: TGCGCCAGCAGCCAAGAAATCGGACGGGAGCCCGGGGAGCTGTTTTTT. It yields the protein CASSQEIGREPGELFF.

This chain joins TRBV6-5 and TRBJ2-7; no reliable D call. V gave up 6 bases and J gave up 2 bases, with 14 bases separating them. Germline V gene sequence: CDR1 MNHEY, CDR2 SVGAGI. CDR3 size: 14 residues. The CDR3 region is CASSLTYPPYEQYF. CDR3 DNA: TGTGCCAGCAGCTTGACTTACCCTCCCTACGAGCAGTACTTC.

The CDR3 region is CASSATSGGIDTQYF. The CDR3 nucleotides are TGTGCCAGTAGTGCGACTAGCGGAGGTATAGATACGCAGTATTTT. The genes are TRBV19 and TRBJ2-3, with 9 positions matching TRBD2. CDR3 size: 15 residues. With V trimmed by 5 bases and J by 5 bases, 8 bases remained unmatched. CDR1 is LNHDA, CDR2 SQIVND, per germline (reference sequence).

The chain combines TRBV18 with TRBJ1-5, with D perhaps matching TRBD1 (5 bases). The germline CDR1 and CDR2 sequences are KGHSH and LQKENI. V lost 0 bases, J lost 6 bases, and 6 bases lay in between. The CDR3 is 13 residues long. CDR3 amino acids: CASSPPGGQPQHF. Here the CDR3 DNA reads TGTGCCAGCTCACCACCGGGGGGTCAGCCCCAGCATTTT.

This clone was counted between two and nine times. The J gene is TRBJ2-2, the V gene TRBV2; 10 bases line up with TRBD2. The germline V gene encodes CDR1 SNHLY and CDR2 FYNNEI. The CDR3 is made up of 16 amino acids. After removal of 6 bases from V and 4 bases from J, the junction contained 8 bases not matched to a gene. The CDR3 bases are TGTGCCAGCAGCCCCGCTAGCGGGAGTGTCACCGGGGAGCTGTTTTTT. This encodes CASSPASGSVTGELFF.

The chain joins TRBV5-4 to TRBJ2-7; a possible D gene is TRBD1 (6 bases). V gave up 0 bases and J gave up 2 bases, with 9 bases separating them. The CDR3 sequence is 14 residues long. The germline V gene has CDR1 SGHNT and CDR2 YYREEE (reference sequence). The CDR3 here is CASSLDTGPYEQYF. The CDR3 region has the DNA TGTGCCAGCAGCTTGGACACAGGGCCCTACGAGCAGTACTTC. The variable domain in full, completed from reference TRBV5-4 and TRBJ2-7, reads ETGVTQSPTHLIKTRGQQVTLRCSSQSGHNTVSWYQQALGQGPQFIFQYYREEENGRGNFPPRFSGLQFPNYSSELNVNALELDDSALYLCASSLDTGPYEQYFGPGTRLTVT.

The V gene is TRBV9, the J gene TRBJ2-4; 8 bases align to TRBD1. From germline, CDR1 is SGDLS and CDR2 YYNGEE. Trimming at V came to 3 bases and at J to 7 bases, leaving 3 bases not matched to a gene. This CDR3 region has 13 residues. The CDR3 is CASSGTGTNIQYF. The DNA for the CDR3 is TGTGCCAGCAGCGGGACAGGGACGAACATTCAGTACTTC.

This clone was counted a few times. The rearrangement links TRBV2 to TRBJ1-5; a possible D gene is TRBD1 (6 bases). Germline CDR1 and CDR2: SNHLY and FYNNEI. Trimming removed 5 bases at V and 0 bases at J, with 17 bases between. The CDR3 sequence is 17 residues long. The chain's CDR3 is CASSSDRGAYSNQPQHF. The CDR3 DNA reads as TGTGCCAGCAGTTCGGACCGGGGGGCTTATAGCAATCAGCCCCAGCATTTT.

This chain links TRBV7-2 with TRBJ1-3; D remains unclear. Germline V gene lookup returns CDR1 SGHTA and CDR2 FQGNSA. V lost 2 bases to trimming and J lost 0 bases, with 11 bases between them. The CDR3 covers 16 residues. The CDR3 DNA reads as TGTGCCAGCAGCTTATCAGCCGGGAACTCTGGAAACACCATATATTTT. Translating it yields CASSLSAGNSGNTIYF.

The chain links TRBV5-1 to TRBJ2-3; D might be TRBD1 (6 bases). V lost 2 bases and J 3 bases, leaving 7 bases between the germline ends. Germline values: CDR1 SGHRS, CDR2 YFSETQ. There are 13 residues in the CDR3. CDR3: CASSLTGTDTQYF. The CDR3 bases are TGCGCCAGCAGCTTAACAGGGACAGATACGCAGTATTTT.

V usage is TRBV27 and J usage is TRBJ1-6; D is unresolved. Germline V CDR1 and CDR2: MNHEY, SMNVEV (reference sequence). This CDR3 is built from 15 residues. V lost 1 base, J lost 10 bases, and 14 bases lay in between. CDR3 sequence: CASSLYLSIGSPLHF. As DNA, the CDR3 is TGTGCCAGCAGTTTATATCTCTCCATCGGGTCACCCCTCCACTTT.

This clone was seen a handful of times. The rearrangement links TRBV28 to TRBJ2-7; 9 bases agree with TRBD1. The junction had 9 bases not matched to a gene; V was cut back by 6 bases and J by 6 bases. The CDR3 is made up of 14 amino acids. Germline CDR1 MDHEN, CDR2 SYDVKM. The CDR3 here is CASSRWDRASEQYF. The CDR3 DNA is TGTGCCAGCAGCCGATGGGACAGGGCCTCCGAGCAGTACTTC.

The CDR3 sequence is CASRPTTGVFLYNEQFF. DNA of the CDR3: TGTGCCAGCAGACCCACTACGGGAGTTTTTCTTTACAATGAGCAGTTCTTC. This chain joins TRBV7-9 and TRBJ2-1, with TRBD2 as a possible D gene (6 bases). This CDR3 is 17 amino acids long. The V gene lost 6 bases and the J gene lost 4 bases, with 22 bases spanning the gap. CDR1 and CDR2 from the germline V gene are SEHNR and FQNEAQ (reference sequence).

The chain couples TRBV11-2 to TRBJ2-1; 7 bases fit TRBD1. The CDR3 is 13 amino acids. Germline V lookup: CDR1 SGHAT, CDR2 FQNNGV. Trimming took 5 bases from V and 9 from J; bases not matched to a gene: 7. The CDR3 sequence: CASSITGVGEQFF. In DNA, the CDR3 is TGTGCCAGCAGCATAACAGGGGTTGGTGAGCAGTTCTTC.

The CDR3 coding sequence is TGTGCCTGGACCCAATCACAGGACTATGGCTACACCTTC. Translating it yields CAWTQSQDYGYTF. The genes are TRBV30 and TRBJ1-2; D is possibly TRBD1 (5 bases). The CDR3 covers 13 residues. Germline loops: CDR1 GTSNPN, CDR2 SVGIG (reference sequence). V lost 4 bases, J lost 3 bases, and 12 bases lay in between.

This sequence joins TRBV9 and TRBJ1-2; 8 bases map to TRBD1. Looked up from germline, CDR1 is SGDLS and CDR2 is YYNGEE. V shed 4 bases and J 8 bases; nucleotides not matched to a gene: 7. This CDR3 spans 13 amino acids. The CDR3, as DNA: TGTGCCAGCAGCATATGGACAGGGAACGGCTACACCTTC. It yields the protein CASSIWTGNGYTF.

The chain couples TRBV9 to TRBJ2-3; TRBD2 aligns across 9 bases. Germline CDR1 is SGDLS and CDR2 is YYNGEE. The ends lost 0 bases at V and 2 bases at J; junction bases unmatched: 7. The CDR3 sequence is 17 residues long. Here the CDR3 reads CASSVGLLAGNTDTQYF. The DNA for the CDR3 is TGTGCCAGCAGCGTAGGACTCCTAGCGGGAAACACAGATACGCAGTATTTT.

To note about this clone: The same CDR3 also results from other DNA sequences found in this sample. The rearrangement uses TRBV6-5 and TRBJ2-5; 8 bases map to TRBD1. The germline CDR1 and CDR2 sequences are MNHEY and SVGAGI. The CDR3 contains 14 residues. The V gene end was trimmed by 6 bases and the J gene end by 0 bases; junction bases not matched to a gene: 3. CDR3 DNA sequence: TGTGCCAGCAGCTCCAGGGGGCACCAAGAGACCCAGTACTTC. Protein product: CASSSRGHQETQYF.

J is TRBJ1-4 and V is TRBV5-1, with D possibly matching TRBD1 (5 bases). The CDR3 spans 15 residues. Per germline, CDR1 SGHRS and CDR2 YFSETQ. Trimming shortened V by 2 bases and J by 5 bases, and 13 bases separated the two germline ends. The CDR3 spells CASSLLTGDNEKLFF. CDR3 DNA: TGCGCCAGCAGCTTACTCACAGGCGACAATGAAAAACTGTTTTTT.

This chain links TRBV11-2 with TRBJ1-1; D is unresolved. Trimming pared 3 bases from V and 6 bases from J, leaving 5 bases between. The length of the CDR3 is 11 residues. The germline V gene has CDR1 SGHAT and CDR2 FQNNGV. Here the CDR3 reads CASSLAAEAFF. CDR3 in DNA: TGTGCCAGCAGCTTGGCAGCTGAAGCTTTCTTT. The full variable domain, rest sourced from reference TRBV11-2 and TRBJ1-1, is EAGVAQSPRYKIIEKRQSVAFWCNPISGHATLYWYQQILGQGPKLLIQFQNNGVVDDSQLPKDRFSAERLKGVDSTLKIQPAKLEDSAVYLCASSLAAEAFFGQGTRLTVV.

The chain has TRBV2 and TRBJ2-1; weak D call: TRBD2 (6 bases). This CDR3 is built from 12 residues. Per the germline V gene, CDR1 is SNHLY and CDR2 is FYNNEI. Trimming cost V 4 bases and J 9 bases, with 10 bases left between them. The CDR3 DNA reads as TGTGCCAGCAGTGTAACGGGAGTTGAGCAGTTCTTC. This encodes CASSVTGVEQFF.